This TCR beta chain stems from a study of vaccination and CD4 T cells after COVID-19. Germline CDR1 is MDHEN and CDR2 is SYDVKM. Deletions cut 6 bases from V and 1 base from J, with 6 bases between. This CDR3 is 13 amino acids long. General observations from the study: Data came from relatively few convalescent patients and lacked early post-infection timepoints. Median SARS-CoV-2-reactive clonotype numbers rose nonsignificantly, about 20 to 38. Convalescent patients displayed spike mono-reactivity in 304 of 307 vaccine-specific clones.

Via MiXCR, TCRdb re-called the PCR reads, giving one row per CDR3 protein. The repertoire holds tens of thousands of distinct CDR3 sequences, with about 54% as singletons. A word on this clonotype: What it recognizes is unknown.

The chain carries TRBV28 and TRBJ2-2, with D unclear. This receptor was taken from a human donor who had recovered from COVID-19. The sequences come from CD4+ T cells from blood, collected before SARS-CoV-2 vaccination. CDR3 sequence reads: CASRWQNTGELFF. The CDR3 nucleotides read TGTGCCAGCAGGTGGCAGAACACCGGGGAGCTGTTTTTT.